These 17 T cell receptor beta chains came from one sample sequenced in a study of control samples from healthy donors and cancer patients. Clones were read by immunoSEQ multiplex PCR, and TCRdb kept only the in-frame ones, dropping some. The table has around 250,000 clones, over 75% seen once; the top ten hold 13%. The sequencing sample was made of PBMCs. These receptors came from a woman aged 55-70 years with lung cancer.

In its sample, this clone was seen a few times. The chain carries TRBV6-6 and TRBJ2-5, with 7 bases fitting TRBD2. CDR3 length: 14 amino acids. The V gene's germline CDR1 is MNHNY and CDR2 SVGAGI (reference sequence). The trim removed 6 bases at V and 0 bases at J, leaving 4 bases unmatched. CDR3 residues: CASSVAGNQETQYF. The CDR3 DNA reads as TGTGCCAGCAGCGTAGCGGGCAACCAAGAGACCCAGTACTTC.

The chain employs TRBV6-1 and TRBJ2-1; unclear D gene. Trimming stripped 2 bases from V and 3 bases from J, with 11 bases between. Germline-derived CDR1 and CDR2 are MNHNS and SASEGT. The CDR3 has 15 amino acids. The CDR3 bases are TGTGCCAGCAGTGAAAAAGCCCTGGGCTACAATGAGCAGTTCTTC. The encoded protein is CASSEKALGYNEQFF.

The chain links TRBV19 to TRBJ2-7; possibly TRBD2 for D (5 bases). The germline CDR1 and CDR2 sequences are LNHDA and SQIVND (reference sequence). Trimming pared 3 bases from V and 2 bases from J, leaving 17 bases between. This CDR3 is 16 amino acids long. The CDR3 loop is CASSIADWQIPYEQYF. The CDR3 DNA is TGTGCCAGTAGTATCGCGGACTGGCAGATCCCCTACGAGCAGTACTTC.

The chain combines TRBV6-2 or TRBV6-3 with TRBJ2-7; 11 bases agree with TRBD1. V shed 4 bases and J 4 bases; nucleotides not matched to a gene: 15. The germline V gene encodes CDR1 MNHEY and CDR2 SVGEGT. The CDR3 runs 18 residues. The CDR3 here is CASSSRTGGVWFGYEQYF. In DNA, the CDR3 is TGTGCCAGCAGTTCCCGGACAGGGGGCGTTTGGTTTGGTTACGAGCAGTACTTC.

This rearrangement joins TRBV5-1 to TRBJ2-2, with 8 bases fitting TRBD1. The CDR3 extends over 15 amino acids. Germline lookup yields CDR1 SGHRS and CDR2 YFSETQ. V was pared by 4 bases and J by 5 bases, with 7 bases of the junction left unmatched. In DNA, the CDR3 is TGCGCCAGCAGCACTGCAGGGGGCTGGACCGGGGAGCTGTTTTTT. Translation gives CASSTAGGWTGELFF.

V usage is TRBV5-6 and J usage is TRBJ2-3; 7 bases are shared with TRBD2. Germline CDR1 is SGHDT and CDR2 is YYEEEE. CDR3 length: 17 residues. V was clipped by 1 base and J by 0 bases; unmatched bases: 8. The CDR3 DNA sequence: TGTGCCAGCAGCTTGCTTTCTAGCGGTTCTAGCACAGATACGCAGTATTTT. Its protein product is CASSLLSSGSSTDTQYF. The full variable domain, in which reference TRBV5-6 and TRBJ2-3 provide the parts outside the CDR3, is DAGVTQSPTHLIKTRGQQVTLRCSPKSGHDTVSWYQQALGQGPQFIFQYYEEEERQRGNFPDRFSGHQFPNYSSELNVNALLLGDSALYLCASSLLSSGSSTDTQYFGPGTRLTVL.

The V gene is TRBV7-9, the J gene TRBJ2-1, with a tentative D call TRBD1 (5 bases). The V and J ends lost 1 base and 6 bases respectively, with 10 bases between them. The CDR3 contains 14 residues. Germline values: CDR1 SEHNR, CDR2 FQNEAQ (reference sequence). CDR3 protein: CASSLGQGRNEQFF. In nucleotides, the CDR3 is TGTGCCAGCAGCTTAGGTCAGGGCCGCAATGAGCAGTTCTTC.

The V and J genes are TRBV2 and TRBJ2-3; 8 nucleotides agree with TRBD2. The V gene's germline CDR1 is SNHLY and CDR2 FYNNEI. This CDR3 has 16 residues. V dropped 5 bases and J dropped 4; count of bases not matched to a gene: 11. The CDR3 region is CASSPPGLGPPDTQYF. The CDR3 nucleotides are TGTGCCAGCAGTCCCCCGGGACTAGGCCCCCCAGATACGCAGTATTTT.

The rearrangement joins TRBV5-4 to TRBJ2-3; TRBD2 might be the D (5 bases). The CDR3 spans 13 residues. V was pared by 4 bases and J by 5 bases, with 11 bases between. Germline V gene sequence: CDR1 SGHNT, CDR2 YYREEE (reference sequence). CDR3 region: CASSPRAGDTQYF. The CDR3 coding sequence is TGTGCCAGCAGCCCGAGGGCTGGAGATACGCAGTATTTT.

DNA for the CDR3: TGCGCCAGCAGCCTGACGGGGGACAGGGGAGCCAATGAGCAGTTCTTC. As protein: CASSLTGDRGANEQFF. This chain links TRBV5-1 with TRBJ2-1, with 10 bases identical to TRBD1. The CDR3 is 16 residues long. Germline values: CDR1 SGHRS, CDR2 YFSETQ. The ends lost 4 bases at V and 6 bases at J; junction bases unmatched: 10.

The V and J genes are TRBV11-3 and TRBJ2-5; D is possibly TRBD2 (8 bases). Germline values: CDR1 SGHNT, CDR2 YENEEA. Trimming stripped 5 bases from V and 3 bases from J, with 16 bases between. The length of the CDR3 is 15 residues. For the CDR3, the DNA is TGTGCCAGCAGCCGTCCGGGAGGGGGCGAAGAGACCCAGTACTTC. As protein: CASSRPGGGEETQYF.

This rearrangement joins TRBV5-1 to TRBJ2-2; unclear D gene. The ends were cut back, 0 bases at V and 5 bases at J, with 8 bases in the middle. Germline V gene data show CDR1 as SGHRS and CDR2 as YFSETQ. This CDR3 has 14 amino acids. Written as DNA, the CDR3 is TGCGCCAGCAGCTTGGATATTGGGACCGGGGAGCTGTTTTTT. This translates into CASSLDIGTGELFF. Complete variable domain (other parts from reference TRBV5-1 and TRBJ2-2): KAGVTQTPRYLIKTRGQQVTLSCSPISGHRSVSWYQQTPGQGLQFLFEYFSETQRNKGNFPGRFSGRQFSNSRSEMNVSTLELGDSALYLCASSLDIGTGELFFGEGSRLTVL.

The chain uses TRBV18 and TRBJ1-2; possible D gene TRBD1, 5 bases. Germline-derived CDR1 and CDR2 are KGHSH and LQKENI. Between the trimmed V and J ends, which lost 5 bases and 5 bases, there was a span of 12 bases. CDR3 length equals 13 residues. The CDR3 loop reads CASSAGQPYGYTF. The CDR3 nucleotides are TGTGCCAGCTCAGCCGGACAACCTTATGGCTACACCTTC.

V and J are TRBV27 and TRBJ1-2, with TRBD1 matching 7 bases. Germline CDR1 MNHEY, CDR2 SMNVEV (reference sequence). This CDR3 comprises 12 residues. The V and J ends lost 4 bases and 5 bases, in that order; junction bases with no gene match: 1. The CDR3 nucleotides are TGTGCCAGCAGTTCAGGGGGGTATGGCTACACCTTC. This translates into CASSSGGYGYTF.

V is TRBV7-2 and J is TRBJ2-3; D gene ambiguous. V lost 1 base and J lost 10, with 9 bases in between. The CDR3 totals 12 residues. The germline V gene encodes CDR1 SGHTA and CDR2 FQGNSA. The CDR3 sequence is CASSLVLPPQYF. The CDR3, as DNA: TGTGCCAGCAGCTTAGTTCTCCCTCCGCAGTATTTT.

J is TRBJ1-2 and V is TRBV5-1; 7 nucleotides agree with TRBD1. The CDR3 runs to 13 residues. The V gene end was trimmed by 2 bases and the J gene end by 8 bases; junction bases not matched to a gene: 6. The germline V gene encodes CDR1 SGHRS and CDR2 YFSETQ. The CDR3 DNA follows: TGCGCCAGCAGCTTCCAGGGGGAGAGAGGCTACACCTTC. Translation: CASSFQGERGYTF.

V usage is TRBV19 and J usage is TRBJ1-2; TRBD1 aligns across 12 bases. The CDR3 length is 18 residues. Trimming removed 6 bases from V and 4 bases from J; junction bases left unmatched: 15. Germline assignment: CDR1 LNHDA and CDR2 SQIVND (reference sequence). The CDR3 sequence is CASSNMGTGGSSPYGYTF. As DNA, the CDR3 is TGTGCCAGTAGCAATATGGGGACAGGGGGCTCCTCACCCTATGGCTACACCTTC.